This is a list of T cell receptor beta chains from one sample in a study of shared clonotypes between healthy human individuals. The method was immunoSEQ multiplex PCR; TCRdb's version includes in-frame clones alone and lacks a portion of them. The profile covers about 2.4 million clones, with under 95% appearing a single time and about 0.39% taken by the ten largest. The sequenced sample was naive CD4+ T cells from PBMCs. Receptor source: a man between 18 and 29 years old in good health. Some clones in this sample may be carry-over from other donors' samples. CDR3s include the opening cysteine and the closing phenylalanine or tryptophan. The D gene is left open where the match is weak. Not all rows give a size; the values are once, few, many and, for expanded clones, a class.

J: TRBJ1-2
V: TRBV5-1
D: NA
size: NA
CDR3: CASSPPGRGNYGYTF
DNA: TGCGCCAGCAGCCCGCCGGGACGGGGAAACTATGGCTACACCTTC

J: TRBJ2-3
V: TRBV29-1
D: NA
size: once
CDR3: CSVEAGASTDTQYF
DNA: TGCAGCGTTGAAGCCGGGGCCAGCACAGATACGCAGTATTTT

J: TRBJ2-1
V: TRBV5-1
D: TRBD2
size: NA
CDR3: CASSSGTSGYNEQFF
DNA: TGCGCCAGCAGCAGCGGGACTAGCGGATACAATGAGCAGTTCTTC

J: TRBJ2-4
V: TRBV18
D: NA
size: once
CDR3: CASSPDWEAKNIQYF
DNA: TGTGCCAGCTCCCCCGACTGGGAGGCCAAAAACATTCAGTACTTC

J: TRBJ2-5
V: TRBV6-5
D: TRBD2
size: once
CDR3: CASRRLAGETQYF
DNA: TGTGCCAGCAGGAGACTAGCGGGAGAGACCCAGTACTTC

J: TRBJ1-1
V: TRBV12-5
D: NA
size: NA
CDR3: CASGLSGNTEAFF
DNA: TGTGCTAGTGGTTTATCGGGTAACACTGAAGCTTTCTTT

J: TRBJ1-5
V: TRBV28
D: NA
size: NA
CDR3: CASSPNQPQHF
DNA: TGTGCCAGCAGCCCTAATCAGCCCCAGCATTTT

J: TRBJ1-2
V: TRBV6-5
D: NA
size: NA
CDR3: CASSSGTTNNYGYTF
DNA: TGTGCCAGCAGTTCCGGGACAACGAATAACTATGGCTACACCTTC

J: TRBJ1-4
V: TRBV28
D: NA
size: NA
CDR3: CASSLPGVDEKLFF
DNA: TGTGCCAGCAGTTTACCCGGGGTGGATGAAAAACTGTTTTTT

J: TRBJ1-6
V: TRBV2
D: TRBD1
size: NA
CDR3: CASSGQGGSPLHF
DNA: TGTGCCAGCAGTGGACAGGGAGGGTCACCCCTCCACTTT

J: TRBJ1-1
V: TRBV6-5
D: NA
size: NA
CDR3: CASSSQGSPNTEAFF
DNA: TGTGCCAGCAGTTCCCAGGGATCCCCGAACACTGAAGCTTTCTTT

J: TRBJ2-7
V: TRBV7-2
D: TRBD2
size: NA
CDR3: CASSDSGTLPYEQYF
DNA: TGTGCCAGCAGCGATAGCGGGACACTACCCTACGAGCAGTACTTC

J: TRBJ2-7
V: TRBV18
D: TRBD1
size: NA
CDR3: CASSPGTGAYEQYF
DNA: TGTGCCAGCTCACCCGGGACAGGTGCCTACGAGCAGTACTTC

J: TRBJ2-1
V: TRBV30
D: NA
size: NA
CDR3: CAWSSSAVRSYNEQFF
DNA: TGTGCCTGGAGTAGTAGCGCGGTCCGCTCCTACAATGAGCAGTTCTTC

J: TRBJ1-1
V: TRBV28
D: NA
size: NA
CDR3: CASSLTHRASFLAEAFF
DNA: TGTGCCAGCAGTTTGACCCACAGGGCGTCCTTTCTGGCTGAAGCTTTCTTT

J: TRBJ2-3
V: TRBV5-1
D: NA
size: NA
CDR3: CASRVTGLRIDTQYF
DNA: TGCGCCAGCAGAGTAACGGGACTCCGCATTGATACGCAGTATTTT

J: TRBJ2-5
V: TRBV28
D: NA
size: NA
CDR3: CASCSGRETQYF
DNA: TGTGCCAGCTGTAGCGGCAGAGAGACCCAGTACTTC

J: TRBJ2-5
V: TRBV7-2
D: NA
size: NA
CDR3: CASSRTKQETQYF
DNA: TGTGCCAGCAGCCGGACTAAGCAAGAGACCCAGTACTTC

J: TRBJ2-3
V: TRBV28
D: NA
size: NA
CDR3: CASSLVVPDTQYF
DNA: TGTGCCAGCAGTTTGGTAGTTCCAGATACGCAGTATTTT

J: TRBJ1-2
V: TRBV28
D: TRBD1
size: NA
CDR3: CASSPRTGLYGYTF
DNA: TGTGCCAGCAGTCCCCGGACAGGGTTATATGGCTACACCTTC

J: TRBJ2-7
V: TRBV27
D: TRBD2
size: NA
CDR3: CASSLAGGRLDEQYF
DNA: TGTGCCAGCAGTTTAGCGGGGGGGAGGTTGGACGAGCAGTACTTC

J: TRBJ2-7
V: TRBV19
D: NA
size: NA
CDR3: CASSIRATTTYEQYF
DNA: TGTGCCAGTAGTATACGGGCCACCACCACCTACGAGCAGTACTTC

J: TRBJ1-4
V: TRBV13
D: TRBD1
size: NA
CDR3: CASSLGGQITTNEKLFF
DNA: TGTGCCAGCAGCTTAGGGGGACAGATAACAACTAATGAAAAACTGTTTTTT

J: TRBJ2-3
V: TRBV6-6
D: NA
size: NA
CDR3: CASSLSMPDTQYF
DNA: TGTGCCAGCAGTTTGAGCATGCCAGATACGCAGTATTTT

J: TRBJ1-4
V: TRBV27
D: TRBD1
size: NA
CDR3: CASADRWGTGGVLEKLFF
DNA: TGTGCCAGCGCGGACAGGTGGGGGACTGGGGGTGTGTTAGAAAAACTGTTTTTT

J: TRBJ1-2
V: TRBV9
D: NA
size: NA
CDR3: CASSVVSGRDGYTF
DNA: TGTGCCAGCAGCGTAGTATCCGGCAGGGATGGCTACACCTTC